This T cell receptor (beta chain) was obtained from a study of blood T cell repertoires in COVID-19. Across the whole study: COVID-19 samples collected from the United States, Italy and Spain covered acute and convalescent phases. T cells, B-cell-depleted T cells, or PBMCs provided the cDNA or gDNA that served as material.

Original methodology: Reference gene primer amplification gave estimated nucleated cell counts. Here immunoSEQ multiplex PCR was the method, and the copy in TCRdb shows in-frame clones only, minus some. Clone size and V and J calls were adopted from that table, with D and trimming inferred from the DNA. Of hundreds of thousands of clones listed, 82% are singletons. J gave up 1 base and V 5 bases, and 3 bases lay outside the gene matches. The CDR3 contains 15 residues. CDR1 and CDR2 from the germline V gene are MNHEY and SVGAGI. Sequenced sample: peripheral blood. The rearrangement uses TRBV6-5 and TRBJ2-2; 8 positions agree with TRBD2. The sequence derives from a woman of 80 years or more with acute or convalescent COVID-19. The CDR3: CASSRAGVNTGELFF. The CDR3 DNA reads TGTGCCAGCAGTAGAGCGGGGGTGAACACCGGGGAGCTGTTTTTT.